One and the same sample provided the 10 T cell receptor beta chains below, sequenced in a study of a mutant IDH1 vaccine in newly diagnosed glioma. Time point described: week 5, during vaccination. Each vaccine dose was 300 ug of mutant IDH1 20-mer peptide, with topical imiquimod. Their cognate antigens are unknown. Only in-frame clones appear in the TCRdb table, and some are missing; sequencing was by immunoSEQ multiplex PCR. The sample records about 54,000 clones, approximately 80% being singletons. The input for sequencing was PBMCs, taken from a glioma patient whose treatment included an IDH1 peptide vaccine. Receptors originate from a man aged 30 to 39 with glioma.

The CDR3 is CASSRTREETQYF. The CDR3 DNA reads as TGTGCCAGCTCACGGACCAGGGAAGAGACCCAGTACTTC. The rearrangement uses TRBV18 and TRBJ2-5; a possible D gene is TRBD1 (5 bases). Trimming removed 4 bases from V and 3 bases from J, with 9 bases in between. The germline CDR1 and CDR2 sequences are KGHSH and LQKENI. The CDR3 runs to 13 residues. Full variable domain (remainder filled in from reference TRBV18 and TRBJ2-5): NAGVMQNPRHLVRRRGQEARLRCSPMKGHSHVYWYRQLPEEGLKFMVYLQKENIIDESGMPKERFSAEFPKEGPSILRIQQVVRGDSAAYFCASSRTREETQYFGPGTRLLVL.

The V gene is TRBV18, the J gene TRBJ1-5; TRBD1 matches 10 bases. Unmatched junction bases numbered 10, after V lost 2 bases and J lost 0 bases. Germline V gene lookup returns CDR1 KGHSH and CDR2 LQKENI. The CDR3 length is 19 residues. Here the CDR3 DNA reads TGTGCCAGCTCACCAGCCGGTTGGACAGGGGGATATAGCAATCAGCCCCAGCATTTT. Amino acids: CASSPAGWTGGYSNQPQHF. The whole variable domain, remainder taken from reference TRBV18 and TRBJ1-5, is NAGVMQNPRHLVRRRGQEARLRCSPMKGHSHVYWYRQLPEEGLKFMVYLQKENIIDESGMPKERFSAEFPKEGPSILRIQQVVRGDSAAYFCASSPAGWTGGYSNQPQHFGDGTRLSIL.

The rearrangement joins TRBV5-1 to TRBJ1-6; a possible D gene is TRBD1 (6 bases). The CDR3 sequence is 15 residues long. CDR1 is SGHRS and CDR2 is YFSETQ in the germline V gene. V lost 2 bases to trimming and J lost 10 bases, with 16 bases between them. The CDR3 DNA sequence: TGCGCCAGCAGCTTCCGGGACAAGAGGGACTCACCCCTCCACTTT. It is translated as CASSFRDKRDSPLHF.

The chain employs TRBV10-3 and TRBJ1-3, with no clear D. Trimming pared 2 bases from V and 2 bases from J, leaving 10 bases between. The CDR3 has 15 amino acids. The germline CDR1 and CDR2 sequences are ENHRY and SYGVKD. Here the CDR3 DNA reads TGTGCCATCAGTGAGCTAGAAATACCTGGAAACACCATATATTTT. Translation gives CAISELEIPGNTIYF.

J is TRBJ2-7 and V is TRBV18, with TRBD1 identical over 10 bases. CDR1 is KGHSH, CDR2 LQKENI, per germline. V shed 3 bases, J shed 5 bases, and the junction held 4 bases outside the gene matches. The CDR3 spans 14 residues. The CDR3 sequence is CASSPRQGADEQYF. The CDR3 nucleotides are TGTGCCAGCTCACCGAGACAGGGGGCGGACGAGCAGTACTTC.

CDR3 DNA sequence: TGTGCCAGTACGGGACACTTTAATGAAAAACTGTTTTTT. Protein: CASTGHFNEKLFF. The rearrangement links TRBV19 to TRBJ1-4, with a possible D match to TRBD1 (6 bases). Germline lookup yields CDR1 LNHDA and CDR2 SQIVND (reference sequence). Trimming stripped 7 bases from V and 4 bases from J, with 10 bases between. This CDR3 comprises 13 residues.

With respect to this clone: At the DNA level, this CDR3 is encoded by other sequences in the same sample as well. DNA of the CDR3: TGCGCCAGCAGCCTGGGACAGGGGGATCAGCCCCAGCATTTT. It specifies CASSLGQGDQPQHF. The rearrangement links TRBV5-1 to TRBJ1-5, with 11 bases that match TRBD1. Germline V gives CDR1 SGHRS, CDR2 YFSETQ. This CDR3 is built from 14 residues. V was clipped by 4 bases and J by 5 bases; unmatched bases: 2. Full variable domain (remainder filled in from reference TRBV5-1 and TRBJ1-5): KAGVTQTPRYLIKTRGQQVTLSCSPISGHRSVSWYQQTPGQGLQFLFEYFSETQRNKGNFPGRFSGRQFSNSRSEMNVSTLELGDSALYLCASSLGQGDQPQHFGDGTRLSIL.

The CDR3 reads CASSDRNFDTIYF. CDR3 nucleotide sequence: TGTGCCAGCAGTGACAGGAATTTTGACACCATATATTTT. The V gene is TRBV2, the J gene TRBJ1-3; D is unclear. Germline V gene lookup returns CDR1 SNHLY and CDR2 FYNNEI. V gave up 3 bases and J gave up 8 bases, with 11 bases separating them. The CDR3 consists of 13 residues.

This clone has only one observation. This chain connects TRBV11-2 to TRBJ2-7, with 11 bases lining up with TRBD2. The CDR3 spans 16 residues. Germline trimming cut 1 base from V and 6 bases from J; bases unmatched to any gene: 8. Germline lookup yields CDR1 SGHAT and CDR2 FQNNGV. The CDR3 loop reads CASSLGVSGGAGEQYF. The CDR3 DNA is TGTGCCAGCAGCTTAGGGGTTAGCGGGGGGGCCGGCGAGCAGTACTTC. Full variable domain (outside the CDR3, taken from reference TRBV11-2 and TRBJ2-7): EAGVAQSPRYKIIEKRQSVAFWCNPISGHATLYWYQQILGQGPKLLIQFQNNGVVDDSQLPKDRFSAERLKGVDSTLKIQPAKLEDSAVYLCASSLGVSGGAGEQYFGPGTRLTVT.

This clone was found once. The chain combines TRBV5-1 with TRBJ1-6; 9 positions match TRBD1. The CDR3 length is 15 residues. The V segment lost 4 bases and the J segment 9 bases; nucleotides outside the gene matches: 8. Germline CDR1 SGHRS, CDR2 YFSETQ. CDR3 in DNA: TGCGCCAGCAGCCGGGGACAGGGAGGGACTTCACCCCTCCACTTT. It translates to CASSRGQGGTSPLHF.